The clone carrying this T cell receptor beta chain was detected ten times or more. Its target is not known. The sample comes from a study of CD8 T cells in ankylosing spondylitis. In germline, CDR1 is SGHDT, CDR2 YYEEEE. The CDR3 is 16 residues long. V was clipped by 7 bases and J by 3 bases; unmatched bases: 11. Overall study findings and caveats: Certain motif variants had earlier been reported in reactive arthritis synovial fluid and blood. According to the report, clones linked to the disease were significantly enriched in matched synovial fluid samples taken from ankylosing spondylitis patients.

TCRdb processed the 5' RACE reads anew with MiXCR; each CDR3 protein has one entry. Among 200,000 to 250,000 distinct CDR3 sequences listed, around 11% were seen once. The V and J genes are TRBV5-6 and TRBJ2-1, with TRBD2 matching over 9 bases. The sequence derives from a male donor with ankylosing spondylitis or in good health (not recorded which). Input material: blood, either unsorted or a sorted T cell fraction (not recorded which). CDR3 in DNA: TGTGCCAGCGAGGCTATAGCGGGAGTCCACTACAATGAGCAGTTCTTC. It is translated as CASEAIAGVHYNEQFF. Using reference TRBV5-6 and TRBJ2-1 for the parts outside the CDR3, the full variable domain is DAGVTQSPTHLIKTRGQQVTLRCSPKSGHDTVSWYQQALGQGPQFIFQYYEEEERQRGNFPDRFSGHQFPNYSSELNVNALLLGDSALYLCASEAIAGVHYNEQFFGPGTRLTVL.